Listed here are 8 T cell receptor beta chains from one sample, sequenced in a study of tumor-infiltrating lymphocytes in primary liver carcinoma. The approximately 17-34 mg bulk tissue piece was not sorted before simultaneous RNA and DNA extraction. The researchers produced TCR beta cDNA from approximately 0.45 ug total RNA with a constant-region primer. It was through three nested multiplex PCR rounds of slightly modified ARM-PCR that TCR beta libraries arose. The first two PCR rounds used TRBV1-TRBV30 primers with a Cbeta primer, roughly 10 cycles each. One entry per CDR3 protein, called by TCRdb with MiXCR from the multiplex PCR reads. In the table there are 120,000 or so distinct CDR3 sequences, 55% to 75% of which are singletons. The sequencing sample was made of liver tumor tissue from sampling region 1. Subset defined: tumor region T1, superior pole. Every receptor here comes from a woman aged 60-70 years with primary liver carcinoma and hepatitis B virus infection.

V gene TRBV28 combines with J gene TRBJ2-5; no clear D. Trimming removed 4 bases at V and 1 base at J, with 10 bases between. Germline CDR1 is MDHEN and CDR2 is SYDVKM. The length of the CDR3 is 14 residues. CDR3 nucleotides: TGTGCCAGCAGTTCGGCTAACACCCAAGAGACCCAGTACTTC. This codes for CASSSANTQETQYF.

This clonotype was seen more than once but under ten times. The gene calls are TRBV28 and TRBJ1-4, with D uncertain. The CDR3 sequence is 13 residues long. V was trimmed by 1 base and J by 7 bases, leaving 7 bases between them. Germline CDR1 and CDR2: MDHEN and SYDVKM. This CDR3 reads CASSLLGIEKLFF. CDR3 DNA: TGTGCCAGCAGTTTATTGGGGATTGAAAAACTGTTTTTT.

Remarks on this clonotype: Sequence at one end of the junction differs from germline and may be a read error. J is TRBJ2-7 and V is TRBV2; 7 bases map to TRBD1. The length of the CDR3 is 15 residues. In germline, CDR1 is SNHLY, CDR2 FYNNEI. In DNA form, the CDR3 reads TGTGCCAACAGTCCTGGGGACAGACTGGCCCACGAGCAGTACTTC. Its translation: CANSPGDRLAHEQYF.

The chain links TRBV11-2 to TRBJ2-1; TRBD2 aligns across 10 bases. Trimming at V came to 8 bases and at J to 7 bases, leaving 8 bases not matched to a gene. Germline assignment: CDR1 SGHAT and CDR2 FQNNGV. The CDR3 contains 14 residues. The DNA for the CDR3 is TGTGCCAGCCGGCTAGCGGGAGATAGGAATGAGCAGTTCTTC. This encodes CASRLAGDRNEQFF.

The chain employs TRBV14 and TRBJ2-4; TRBD2 aligns across 8 bases. J lost 1 base, V lost 4 bases, and 12 bases had no gene match. Germline V gene sequence: CDR1 SGHDN, CDR2 FVKESK. This CDR3 spans 18 amino acids. CDR3 nucleotides: TGTGCCAGCAGCCCCGGCGTCTCCAAGCGGGGGGCCAAAAACATTCAGTACTTC. This encodes CASSPGVSKRGAKNIQYF. Supplemented by reference TRBV14 and TRBJ2-4, the full variable domain reads EAGVTQFPSHSVIEKGQTVTLRCDPISGHDNLYWYRRVMGKEIKFLLHFVKESKQDESGMPNNRFLAERTGGTYSTLKVQPAELEDSGVYFCASSPGVSKRGAKNIQYFGAGTRLSVL.

The chain joins TRBV7-8 to TRBJ1-2; TRBD1 matches 8 bases. The germline V gene encodes CDR1 SGHVS and CDR2 FQNEAQ. This CDR3 has 14 residues. J gave up 12 bases and V 5 bases, and 14 bases lay outside the gene matches. The CDR3 DNA reads as TGTGCCAGCAGCCCCCTGGGCAGGGGGCAAGGCCACACCTTC. This encodes CASSPLGRGQGHTF. Full variable domain (rest looked up from reference TRBV7-8 and TRBJ1-2): GAGVSQSPRYKVAKRGQDVALRCDPISGHVSLFWYQQALGQGPEFLTYFQNEAQLDKSGLPSDRFFAERPEGSVSTLKIQRTQQEDSAVYLCASSPLGRGQGHTFGSGTRLTVV.

The chain has TRBV11-2 and TRBJ2-1; TRBD2 agrees at 13 bases. The J segment lost 10 bases and the V segment lost 9 bases, leaving 18 bases of the junction unmatched. Germline CDR1 reads SGHAT; CDR2 reads FQNNGV. The CDR3 is 17 residues long. For the CDR3, the DNA is TGTGCCAGTAGCAGGAAACTAGCGGGAGGGCCGGGGGACGAGCAGTTCTTC. Residues: CASSRKLAGGPGDEQFF.

In this sample, this clonotype turned up a few times. The chain recombines TRBV5-1 with TRBJ2-7, with a tentative D call TRBD1 (6 bases). The V and J ends lost 7 bases and 2 bases respectively, with 16 bases between them. CDR3 length: 14 residues. CDR1 is SGHRS and CDR2 is YFSETQ in the germline V gene. The CDR3 region has the DNA TGCGCCAGCTACCACAGGGTTTCGACCTACGAGCAGTACTTC. It yields the protein CASYHRVSTYEQYF.